This T cell receptor beta chain was recovered during a study of vaccination and CD4 T cells after COVID-19. Oncomine TCR Beta short-read sequencing was applied to DNA from cultured CD4+ T cells. In TCRdb, the PCR reads were re-called with MiXCR into one record per CDR3 protein. Found here are roughly 12,000 distinct CDR3 sequences, approximately 47% of them singletons; the top ten hold around 19%. Per germline, CDR1 SGHVS and CDR2 FNYEAQ. The CDR3 runs 15 residues. As to treatment: approximately 11-day PBMC culture with coronavirus spike peptide pools or control peptides (ViraFEST assay). About this clonotype: Its specificity is unknown. An end of the junction does not agree with germline; a read error may underlie this.

Material for sequencing was cultured CD4+ T cells from blood. The chain combines TRBV7-6 with TRBJ2-1; D possibly corresponds to TRBD2 (5 bases). The clonotype comes from a human donor with COVID-19. The CDR3 DNA is TGTGCCGGCAGCTTAAATACTAGTCCGGTCCATGAGCAGTTCTTC. It encodes CAGSLNTSPVHEQFF.